A single sample gave rise to the 17 T cell receptor beta chains below, sequenced in a study of identical twins. TCRdb called the 5' RACE reads again in MiXCR, with one record for every CDR3 protein. The sample comprises over 550,000 distinct CDR3 sequences, about 7.1% of which are singletons, and roughly 1.5% rests with the top ten. Separately, the same data were catalogued under a study of yellow fever vaccine responses in identical twins.

The sequenced sample was PBMCs. Receptors were obtained from a woman in her late teens or twenties in good health.

This clonotype turned up a few times. The rearrangement joins TRBV6-5 to TRBJ2-7; D ambiguous. The germline CDR1 and CDR2 sequences are MNHEY and SVGAGI. The CDR3 loop spans 18 amino acids. The V end lost 0 bases, the J end lost 2 bases, and 20 bases lay between the germline ends. The CDR3 reads CASSYSKAFRRAPYEQYF. The CDR3 coding sequence is TGTGCCAGCAGTTACTCGAAGGCCTTCAGGCGAGCCCCCTACGAGCAGTACTTC.

The chain is built from TRBV10-1 and TRBJ2-2, with 9 bases fitting TRBD2. Germline CDR1 and CDR2: WNHNN and SYGVQD (reference sequence). The CDR3 length is 18 residues. The ends lost 1 base at V and 6 bases at J; junction bases unmatched: 12. Written as DNA, the CDR3 is TGCGCCAGCAGTGAGTTGGGGACTAGCCCTCATAGAGCCGGGGAGCTGTTTTTT. Amino acids: CASSELGTSPHRAGELFF.

This clonotype was recorded at least ten times. J is TRBJ1-6 and V is TRBV25-1; D is unresolved. Germline V gene data show CDR1 as MGHDK and CDR2 as SYGVNS. This CDR3 spans 14 amino acids. The V gene lost 3 bases and the J gene lost 7 bases, with 10 bases spanning the gap. The CDR3 loop reads CASSDDGLNSPLHF. CDR3 sequence (DNA): TGTGCCAGCAGTGACGACGGGTTAAATTCACCCCTCCACTTT.

In this sample, this clonotype turned up a few times. V gene TRBV7-2 combines with J gene TRBJ2-2; TRBD2 matches at 9 bases. The J segment lost 7 bases and the V segment lost 5 bases, leaving 14 bases of the junction unmatched. This CDR3 spans 17 amino acids. Germline-derived CDR1 and CDR2 are SGHTA and FQGNSA. CDR3 sequence: CASSPQAAGGLDGELFF. CDR3 DNA sequence: TGTGCCAGCAGCCCCCAAGCCGCGGGGGGGCTGGACGGGGAGCTGTTTTTT.

This clonotype was picked up many times. V and J are TRBV11-1 and TRBJ1-1; D may be TRBD1 (6 bases). Germline CDR1 SGHAT, CDR2 FQDESV (reference sequence). Trimming removed 5 bases from V and 4 bases from J, with 26 bases in between. This CDR3 has 18 residues. The CDR3 DNA follows: TGTGCCAGCAGCAAACGTACGGGACAACCTGGGGATACCACTGAAGCTTTCTTT. Translation gives CASSKRTGQPGDTTEAFF.

This chain uses TRBV7-9 with TRBJ2-1, with 9 bases that match TRBD1. V was clipped by 5 bases and J by 4 bases; unmatched bases: 6. The CDR3 sequence is 15 residues long. The germline CDR1 and CDR2 sequences are SEHNR and FQNEAQ (reference sequence). This chain's CDR3 is CASSNRDRVYNEQFF. CDR3 nucleotides: TGTGCCAGCAGCAACCGGGACAGGGTTTACAATGAGCAGTTCTTC. Variable domain in full (rest from reference TRBV7-9 and TRBJ2-1): DTGVSQNPRHKITKRGQNVTFRCDPISEHNRLYWYRQTLGQGPEFLTYFQNEAQLEKSRLLSDRFSAERPKGSFSTLEIQRTEQGDSAMYLCASSNRDRVYNEQFFGPGTRLTVL.

This clonotype was counted a few times. This chain connects TRBV28 to TRBJ2-7; TRBD1 agrees at 9 bases. The CDR3 runs 16 residues. J gave up 5 bases and V 3 bases, and 11 bases lay outside the gene matches. In germline, CDR1 is MDHEN, CDR2 SYDVKM. CDR3 loop: CASSFTTGQGRNEQYF. The CDR3, as DNA: TGTGCCAGCAGTTTCACTACGGGACAGGGTAGGAACGAGCAGTACTTC.

This clonotype was counted many times. The chain has TRBV5-1 and TRBJ1-1; D gene ambiguous. The CDR3 has 17 amino acids. Germline assignment: CDR1 SGHRS and CDR2 YFSETQ. V lost 4 bases, J lost 0 bases, and 19 bases lay in between. The CDR3 reads CASSIGYSTPMNTEAFF. CDR3 sequence (DNA): TGCGCCAGCAGCATCGGGTACTCGACACCGATGAACACTGAAGCTTTCTTT.

The rearrangement uses TRBV10-3 and TRBJ1-6, with D perhaps TRBD1 (5 bases). V shed 5 bases and J shed 10 bases, with 9 bases lying between them. Germline CDR1 reads ENHRY; CDR2 reads SYGVKD. This CDR3 comprises 12 residues. The CDR3 DNA follows: TGTGCCATCAGTAACGGGACGTCACCCCTCCACTTT. Its protein is CAISNGTSPLHF.

This clonotype occurred a few times. The V and J genes are TRBV12-3 or TRBV12-4 and TRBJ2-1, with 10 nucleotides matching TRBD2. V lost 6 bases, J lost 9 bases, and 5 bases stayed unmatched. CDR3 size: 13 residues. The CDR3 region is CASRPSGSPEQFF. The CDR3 nucleotides are TGTGCCAGCAGGCCTAGCGGGAGTCCTGAGCAGTTCTTC.

In its sample, this clonotype was seen a few times. The chain joins TRBV6-1 to TRBJ1-2; 9 bases agree with TRBD1. Germline CDR1 MNHNS, CDR2 SASEGT. V was pared by 11 bases and J by 6 bases, with 10 bases of the junction left unmatched. The CDR3 consists of 13 residues. CDR3 in DNA: TGTGCCGTACAGGGGGCCTTGGTGGATGGCTACACCTTC. This translates into CAVQGALVDGYTF.

At least ten counts were recorded for this clonotype. The genes are TRBV4-1 and TRBJ2-3, with 11 bases lining up with TRBD2. The germline gives CDR1 MGHRA, CDR2 YSYEKL. This CDR3 has 17 residues. V was pared by 1 base and J by 1 base, with 4 bases of the junction left unmatched. The CDR3 DNA sequence: TGCGCCAGCAGCCAAGTTAAACTAGCGGGGGGCACAGATACGCAGTATTTT. It codes for CASSQVKLAGGTDTQYF.

This clonotype was counted many times. This chain links TRBV5-1 with TRBJ1-5; D is undetermined. This CDR3 region has 15 residues. CDR1 is SGHRS, CDR2 YFSETQ, per germline. Between the trimmed V and J ends, which lost 0 bases and 2 bases, there was a span of 9 bases. CDR3 bases: TGCGCCAGCAGCTTGGAGGACCCCGGCAATCAGCCCCAGCATTTT. It codes for CASSLEDPGNQPQHF.

This clonotype was detected only a few times. J is TRBJ1-1 and V is TRBV7-9; the D gene is possibly TRBD1 (6 bases). The CDR3 consists of 15 residues. V gave up 5 bases and J gave up 3 bases, with 16 bases separating them. Germline loops: CDR1 SEHNR, CDR2 FQNEAQ (reference sequence). CDR3 in DNA: TGTGCCAGCAGCCCCAGGGGAAGGGGTGACACTGAAGCTTTCTTT. This sequence encodes CASSPRGRGDTEAFF.

CDR3 region: CASSLPTETQYF. CDR3 nucleotide sequence: TGTGCCAGCAGTTTGCCCACGGAGACCCAGTACTTC. The rearrangement links TRBV12-3 or TRBV12-4 to TRBJ2-5; D remains ambiguous. This CDR3 is 12 amino acids long. V lost 3 bases to trimming and J lost 5 bases, with 7 bases between them.

This clonotype has a handful of counts. The chain recombines TRBV20-1 with TRBJ2-5, with D perhaps given as TRBD1 or TRBD2 (5 bases each). V was trimmed by 3 bases and J by 5 bases, leaving 7 bases between them. Per germline, CDR1 DFQATT and CDR2 SNEGSKA (reference sequence). The CDR3 has 11 residues. DNA of the CDR3: TGCAGTGCTAGTGAGGGGGAGACCCAGTACTTC. Translation: CSASEGETQYF.

This clonotype was seen repeatedly, ten times or more. The chain employs TRBV6-1 and TRBJ2-2, with 14 positions matching TRBD2. This CDR3 has 18 residues. From germline, CDR1 is MNHNS and CDR2 SASEGT. V lost 6 bases, J lost 5 bases, and 11 bases stayed unmatched. CDR3 sequence (DNA): TGTGCCAGCAGCACGACTAGCGGGGGGGCGGAGTTGACCGGGGAGCTGTTTTTT. Protein: CASSTTSGGAELTGELFF.